This entry lists 18 T cell receptor beta chains sequenced from one sample in a study of T-cell reconstitution after alpha-beta-depleted transplantation in children. A library of TCRbeta sequences, prepared with unique molecular identifiers, was generated. TCRdb ran MiXCR on the PCR reads and lists one entry per CDR3 protein. Of roughly 120,000 distinct CDR3 sequences in the sample, roughly 23% were seen once. This specimen consisted of PBMCs, mostly from graft donor cells, obtained 180 days after TCRalphabeta/CD19-depleted stem cell transplant. These receptor sequences come from a male patient aged 2 to 10 who had a stem cell transplant for chronic granulomatous disease, so the T cells may come from the graft donor.

This clonotype was seen repeatedly, ten times or more. The chain is built from TRBV4-3 and TRBJ1-2, with a possible D match to TRBD1 (5 bases). CDR1 is LGHNA, CDR2 YSLEER, per germline. The CDR3 sequence is 15 residues long. The V and J ends lost 1 base and 5 bases respectively, with 14 bases between them. CDR3 bases: TGCGCCAGCAGCCAAGCTACAGGACGGAGTTATGGCTACACCTTC. Translated: CASSQATGRSYGYTF.

The V gene is TRBV11-2, the J gene TRBJ2-3; a weak D match, TRBD1 (5 bases). Germline values: CDR1 SGHAT, CDR2 FQNNGV. Trimming cost V 1 base and J 2 bases, with 19 bases left between them. This CDR3 is 18 amino acids long. CDR3: CASSLGLSPRQSTDTQYF. In nucleotides, the CDR3 is TGTGCCAGCAGCTTAGGGTTGTCTCCCCGACAGTCCACAGATACGCAGTATTTT.

This clonotype occurred a few times. CDR3 in amino acids: CASIQGADTQYF. CDR3 in DNA: TGTGCCAGCATACAGGGGGCAGATACGCAGTATTTT. V usage is TRBV2 and J usage is TRBJ2-3, with 8 bases lining up with TRBD1. CDR1 and CDR2 (germline): SNHLY, FYNNEI. V was pared by 7 bases and J by 4 bases, with 1 base of the junction left unmatched. The CDR3 consists of 12 residues.

The sample holds many counts of this clonotype. The V gene is TRBV11-2, the J gene TRBJ2-2, with unresolved D. The CDR3 covers 13 residues. CDR1 is SGHAT and CDR2 is FQNNGV in the germline V gene. Trimming pared 1 base from V and 3 bases from J, leaving 3 bases between. The chain's CDR3 is CASSLGYTGELFF. CDR3 bases: TGTGCCAGCAGCTTAGGGTACACCGGGGAGCTGTTTTTT.

This clonotype was observed a few times. This chain connects TRBV29-1 to TRBJ2-3, with a weak D call TRBD1 (6 bases). Trimming shortened V by 8 bases and J by 0 bases, and 15 bases separated the two germline ends. Looked up from germline, CDR1 is SQVTM and CDR2 is ANQGSEA. This CDR3 has 14 amino acids. In nucleotides, the CDR3 is TGCAGCATGCGACAGGACACTAGCACAGATACGCAGTATTTT. Protein sequence: CSMRQDTSTDTQYF.

This clonotype showed up many times. The rearrangement links TRBV20-1 to TRBJ2-7; 9 bases are shared with TRBD1. V was clipped by 7 bases and J by 0 bases; unmatched bases: 7. This CDR3 comprises 14 residues. The germline gives CDR1 DFQATT, CDR2 SNEGSKA (reference sequence). The CDR3 DNA follows: TGCAGTGGGACAGGGGTCCCGAGCTCCTACGAGCAGTACTTC. Translated: CSGTGVPSSYEQYF.

This clonotype was picked up many times. The chain links TRBV9 to TRBJ2-2; no clear D gene. Germline V gene sequence: CDR1 SGDLS, CDR2 YYNGEE. The CDR3 consists of 12 residues. V was trimmed by 3 bases and J by 5 bases, leaving 5 bases between them. DNA for the CDR3: TGTGCCAGCAGCGAGACAACCGGGGAGCTGTTTTTT. This codes for CASSETTGELFF.

This clonotype was recorded many times. This chain uses TRBV5-1 with TRBJ2-2; no clear D gene. The CDR3 runs 14 residues. V was trimmed by 0 bases and J by 1 base, leaving 4 bases between them. Germline assignment: CDR1 SGHRS and CDR2 YFSETQ. The CDR3 DNA is TGCGCCAGCAGCTTGGCTGGGAACACCGGGGAGCTGTTTTTT. This encodes CASSLAGNTGELFF.

At least ten counts were recorded for this clonotype. The chain combines TRBV5-1 with TRBJ2-5, with D perhaps matching TRBD1 (5 bases). This CDR3 has 15 residues. V dropped 0 bases and J dropped 2 bases, with 11 bases sitting between them. Germline CDR1 and CDR2: SGHRS and YFSETQ. The DNA of the CDR3 is TGCGCCAGCAGCTTGGTTGTTACAGGACAAGAGACCCAGTACTTC. It specifies CASSLVVTGQETQYF. Full variable domain (remainder filled in from reference TRBV5-1 and TRBJ2-5): KAGVTQTPRYLIKTRGQQVTLSCSPISGHRSVSWYQQTPGQGLQFLFEYFSETQRNKGNFPGRFSGRQFSNSRSEMNVSTLELGDSALYLCASSLVVTGQETQYFGPGTRLLVL.

The chain recombines TRBV28 with TRBJ1-2; 7 nucleotides align to TRBD1. The CDR3 runs 13 residues. J was trimmed by 4 bases and V by 6 bases; bases with no gene match: 5. The germline V gene encodes CDR1 MDHEN and CDR2 SYDVKM. The CDR3 nucleotides read TGTGCCAGCAGGATAGGGGGCGCCTATGGCTACACCTTC. Its protein product is CASRIGGAYGYTF.

This clonotype was observed a handful of times. The rearrangement uses TRBV12-3 or TRBV12-4 and TRBJ2-5, with a possible D match to TRBD2 (6 bases). V lost 1 base to trimming and J lost 6 bases, with 15 bases between them. The CDR3 extends over 15 amino acids. In DNA form, the CDR3 reads TGTGCCAGCAGTTTAGGATCAGGGAGGATCCAGACCCAGTACTTC. It yields the protein CASSLGSGRIQTQYF.

The chain couples TRBV7-9 to TRBJ2-7, with D possibly TRBD1 on 7 matching bases. The CDR3 runs 16 residues. The V gene lost 5 bases and the J gene lost 1 base, with 18 bases spanning the gap. Germline CDR1 is SEHNR and CDR2 is FQNEAQ (reference sequence). Here the CDR3 DNA reads TGTGCCAGCAGCAGCCGACAGGGAGGAGCGTCCTACGAGCAGTACTTC. Amino acid sequence: CASSSRQGGASYEQYF.

The chain combines TRBV5-1 with TRBJ2-7; D possibly corresponds to TRBD1 (6 bases). CDR3 length: 14 amino acids. Germline-derived CDR1 and CDR2 are SGHRS and YFSETQ. V dropped 0 bases and J dropped 4 bases, with 11 bases sitting between them. CDR3: CASSLAQGGYEQYF. DNA of the CDR3: TGCGCCAGCAGCTTGGCACAGGGCGGGTACGAGCAGTACTTC.

The chain joins TRBV12-3 or TRBV12-4 to TRBJ2-4; D call uncertain. The CDR3 length is 12 residues. V was clipped by 5 bases and J by 1 base, with 3 bases between them. CDR3 coding DNA: TGTGCCAGCAGTAAGGCCAAAAACATTCAGTACTTC. Translated: CASSKAKNIQYF.

V usage is TRBV20-1 and J usage is TRBJ1-5; TRBD1 matches at 9 bases. Germline trimming cut 3 bases from V and 7 bases from J; bases unmatched to any gene: 1. This CDR3 is built from 12 residues. The germline gives CDR1 DFQATT, CDR2 SNEGSKA (reference sequence). CDR3 protein: CSARGQGQPQHF. The CDR3 coding sequence is TGCAGTGCTAGGGGACAGGGCCAGCCCCAGCATTTT.

This clonotype was counted many times. The CDR3, as DNA: TGCGCCAGCAGCCTAGGACTGGGTGGAGAGCAGTACTTC. This encodes CASSLGLGGEQYF. This chain uses TRBV5-1 with TRBJ2-7, with D perhaps matching TRBD2 (5 bases). Per germline, CDR1 SGHRS and CDR2 YFSETQ. The CDR3 length is 13 residues. The V and J ends lost 4 bases and 7 bases respectively, with 15 bases between them.

V usage is TRBV11-2 and J usage is TRBJ2-5, with D hard to call. Germline lookup yields CDR1 SGHAT and CDR2 FQNNGV. V lost 4 bases and J 5 bases, leaving 17 bases between the germline ends. The CDR3 totals 15 residues. The CDR3, as DNA: TGTGCCAGCAGCTATCAGGCTACCATTTCGGAGACCCAGTACTTC. It yields the protein CASSYQATISETQYF.

This clonotype was counted only a few times. The rearrangement uses TRBV29-1 and TRBJ2-7, with D possibly TRBD1 on 6 matching bases. Trimming pared 3 bases from V and 2 bases from J, leaving 11 bases between. The CDR3 is 13 amino acids. Germline CDR1 is SQVTM and CDR2 is ANQGSEA. This CDR3 reads CSVESRGTYEQYF. The CDR3 coding sequence is TGCAGCGTTGAGTCTAGGGGGACCTACGAGCAGTACTTC.